This T cell receptor (beta chain) is from a study of control samples from healthy donors and cancer patients. The germline V gene encodes CDR1 GTSNPN and CDR2 SVGIG (reference sequence). The V and J ends lost 1 base and 6 bases, in that order; junction bases with no gene match: 3. The CDR3 is 13 amino acids. Clones were sequenced by immunoSEQ multiplex PCR, and TCRdb holds only the in-frame ones, with some missing. Among more than 140,000 clones listed, 94% were seen once. This TCR came from a man in his forties in good health. The rearrangement uses TRBV30 and TRBJ1-2, with 9 nucleotides matching TRBD1. The sequenced material came from blood. For the CDR3, the DNA is TGTGCCTGGAGTGGGACAGGGGTTGATGGCTACACCTTC. Translating gives CAWSGTGVDGYTF.